The sample holds many counts of the clone carrying this TCR beta chain. As yet, its antigen is unknown. Amplification targeted TCR beta CDR3 regions from RNA transcripts. The TCR CDR3 first-round RT-PCR relied on the HTBI primer set. TCRdb independently ran MiXCR on the multiplex PCR reads; one entry per CDR3 protein. There are a few hundred thousand distinct CDR3 sequences in the sample; less than 25% occur only once, and more than 25% lies in the top ten. This specimen comes from a study of T cells in Graves' hyperthyroidism and ophthalmopathy. Overall study results and limits: A model using 13 V-J features told ophthalmopathy apart from stable hyperthyroidism.

V was shortened by 3 bases and J by 3 bases, with 9 bases between the two germline ends. Germline loops: CDR1 MNHNS, CDR2 SASEGT. This CDR3 contains 13 residues. V is TRBV6-1 and J is TRBJ2-7; D is tentatively TRBD1 or TRBD2 (5 bases each). The sequenced sample consisted of blood. The receptor was isolated from a man aged 18 to 29 with Graves' hyperthyroidism. CDR3 residues: CASSDGTNYEQYF. The CDR3 nucleotides read TGTGCCAGCAGTGACGGGACGAACTACGAGCAGTACTTC.